This T cell receptor beta chain was profiled in a study of blood T cell repertoires in COVID-19. Overall study context: From the United States, Italy and Spain came samples of acute and convalescent COVID-19. PBMCs, B-cell-depleted T cells, or T cells provided the cDNA or gDNA that made up the material.

The CDR3 spans 15 residues. V lost 5 bases, J lost 3 bases, and 7 bases stayed unmatched. Looked up from germline, CDR1 is SGHTA and CDR2 is FQGTGA. Study processing details: It was from reference gene primer amplification that nucleated cell counts were estimated. TCRdb's copy holds only in-frame clones and misses some; the assay was immunoSEQ multiplex PCR. V, J and clone size derive from that table, while D and trimming were established from the DNA sequence. This table has about 260,000 clones, roughly 87% appearing once. Sequencing used peripheral blood. V usage is TRBV7-3 and J usage is TRBJ2-1, with 7 bases that match TRBD2. This TCR was sampled from a woman between 50 and 59 years old who had recovered from COVID-19. The CDR3 region is CASSPGLGNYNEQFF. The CDR3 nucleotides read TGTGCCAGCAGCCCCGGACTAGGGAACTACAATGAGCAGTTCTTC.